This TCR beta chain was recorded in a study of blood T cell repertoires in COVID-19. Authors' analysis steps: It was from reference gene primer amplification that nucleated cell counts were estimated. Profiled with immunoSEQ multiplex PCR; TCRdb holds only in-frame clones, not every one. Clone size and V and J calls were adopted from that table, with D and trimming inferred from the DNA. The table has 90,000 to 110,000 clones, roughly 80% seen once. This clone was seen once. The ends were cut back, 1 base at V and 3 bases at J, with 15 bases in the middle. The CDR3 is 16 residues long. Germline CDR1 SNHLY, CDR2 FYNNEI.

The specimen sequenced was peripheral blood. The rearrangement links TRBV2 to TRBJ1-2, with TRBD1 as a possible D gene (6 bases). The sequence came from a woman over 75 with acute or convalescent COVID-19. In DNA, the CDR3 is TGTGCCAGCAGTGAAGGTGCGGGGGGCGCTGACTATGGCTACACCTTC. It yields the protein CASSEGAGGADYGYTF.